This passage covers 21 T cell receptor beta chains from one sample sequenced in a study of spatial heterogeneity in lung cancer. Each CDR3 protein gets one entry after TCRdb re-called the 5' RACE reads with MiXCR. The sample yields around 47,000 distinct CDR3 sequences, around 7.7% seen once. This sample's time point: blood at routine non-recurrence follow-up after resection. Tumor, nontumor lung or frozen PBMC supplied whole RNA that was sequenced unsorted. Material: PBMCs, obtained at follow-up. These TCRs come from a female donor with early-stage non-small cell lung cancer.

This clonotype was seen ten or more times. This rearrangement joins TRBV20-1 to TRBJ2-4, with TRBD2 matching 9 bases. The CDR3 length is 16 residues. Germline-derived CDR1 and CDR2 are DFQATT and SNEGSKA (reference sequence). V trimming: 0 bases; J trimming: 9 bases; junction bases outside the gene matches: 12. The chain's CDR3 is CSARDQGGGAVVIQYF. Here the CDR3 DNA reads TGCAGTGCTAGAGATCAAGGCGGGGGGGCGGTCGTCATTCAGTACTTC.

This clonotype has at least ten counts. The gene calls are TRBV2 and TRBJ1-5, with no clear D. The CDR3 consists of 14 residues. Trimming removed 6 bases from V and 3 bases from J, with 12 bases in between. Germline V CDR1 and CDR2: SNHLY, FYNNEI. For the CDR3, the DNA is TGTGCCAGCAGGAGGTCTCAGAACAATCAGCCCCAGCATTTT. Translated, it gives CASRRSQNNQPQHF.

In its sample, this clonotype was seen many times. V is TRBV6-5 and J is TRBJ1-1; TRBD1 is a possible D gene (6 bases). The CDR3 has 11 residues. CDR1 MNHEY and CDR2 SVGAGI come from the germline V gene. V shed 2 bases and J shed 10 bases, with 8 bases lying between them. Written as DNA, the CDR3 is TGTGCCAGCAGTTACAGGGGGTCAGCTTTCTTT. This sequence encodes CASSYRGSAFF.

This chain joins TRBV7-3 and TRBJ2-1; D could derive from TRBD1 or TRBD2 (5 bases each). There are 16 residues in the CDR3. Germline V lookup: CDR1 SGHTA, CDR2 FQGTGA. V gave up 1 base and J gave up 0 bases, with 10 bases separating them. DNA of the CDR3: TGTGCCAGCAGCTTAAGGAGTGGGGGCTCCTACAATGAGCAGTTCTTC. Translated: CASSLRSGGSYNEQFF.

At least ten counts were recorded for this clonotype. The chain uses TRBV7-7 and TRBJ1-4; tentative D call: TRBD1 (5 bases). Germline V gives CDR1 SSHAT, CDR2 FNYEAQ (reference sequence). The V end lost 3 bases, the J end lost 6 bases, and 8 bases lay between the germline ends. This CDR3 comprises 13 residues. The CDR3 sequence: CASSFDSHEKLFF. Here the CDR3 DNA reads TGTGCCAGCAGCTTCGACAGCCATGAAAAACTGTTTTTT.

In this sample, this clonotype turned up many times. The CDR3 coding sequence is TGTGCCAGCAGGGCTCCTGGGGCCAACGTCCTGACTTTC. Encoded protein: CASRAPGANVLTF. The V gene is TRBV11-2, the J gene TRBJ2-6; D gene unclear. Germline V gives CDR1 SGHAT, CDR2 FQNNGV. The CDR3 extends over 13 amino acids. The V end was cut by 6 bases, the J end by 2 bases, with 5 bases between.

This clonotype was seen a handful of times. This chain links TRBV7-9 with TRBJ2-7, with D perhaps matching TRBD2 (5 bases). The germline V and J ends were trimmed by 5 bases and 7 bases, with 18 bases remaining between them. Germline V gives CDR1 SEHNR, CDR2 FQNEAQ (reference sequence). The CDR3 spans 14 residues. The CDR3 here is CASSLPGVPSEQYF. The CDR3 DNA follows: TGTGCCAGCAGCCTGCCCGGGGTTCCGTCGGAGCAGTACTTC. Supplemented by reference TRBV7-9 and TRBJ2-7, the full variable domain reads DTGVSQNPRHKITKRGQNVTFRCDPISEHNRLYWYRQTLGQGPEFLTYFQNEAQLEKSRLLSDRFSAERPKGSFSTLEIQRTEQGDSAMYLCASSLPGVPSEQYFGPGTRLTVT.

V usage is TRBV18 and J usage is TRBJ2-2; perhaps TRBD2 as D (5 bases). Trimming pared 3 bases from V and 4 bases from J, leaving 9 bases between. The CDR3 has 14 amino acids. CDR1 and CDR2 (germline): KGHSH, LQKENI. CDR3 sequence: CASSPPSGTGELFF. DNA for the CDR3: TGTGCCAGCTCACCTCCGAGCGGCACCGGGGAGCTGTTTTTT.

V is TRBV7-9 and J is TRBJ1-2; tentative D call: TRBD1 (5 bases). The CDR3 length is 15 residues. Germline lookup yields CDR1 SEHNR and CDR2 FQNEAQ (reference sequence). The V end was cut by 4 bases, the J end by 4 bases, with 16 bases between. The CDR3 region is CASSSGAEGGYGYTF. The CDR3 bases are TGTGCCAGCAGCTCCGGGGCTGAGGGCGGCTATGGCTACACCTTC.

The chain uses TRBV7-2 and TRBJ2-3; TRBD2 is a possible D gene (6 bases). V dropped 5 bases and J dropped 0 bases, with 15 bases sitting between them. Per the germline V gene, CDR1 is SGHTA and CDR2 is FQGNSA. The CDR3 is made up of 16 amino acids. This CDR3 reads CASSQGLRGSTDTQYF. The CDR3 region has the DNA TGTGCCAGCAGCCAGGGACTCCGTGGTAGCACAGATACGCAGTATTTT.

This clonotype was recorded many times. The chain joins TRBV9 to TRBJ2-3, with D possibly matching TRBD2 (7 bases). CDR1 is SGDLS and CDR2 is YYNGEE in the germline V gene. The germline V and J ends were trimmed by 3 bases and 2 bases, with 16 bases remaining between them. The CDR3 runs 16 residues. In DNA form, the CDR3 reads TGTGCCAGCAGCGGGAGATGGGGGGGCTCCACAGATACGCAGTATTTT. Its translation is CASSGRWGGSTDTQYF.

This clonotype was detected ten times or more. The chain is built from TRBV6-5 and TRBJ2-1; the D is unclear. V shed 1 base and J shed 7 bases, with 17 bases lying between them. CDR3 length: 16 residues. CDR1 and CDR2 (germline): MNHEY, SVGAGI. CDR3 sequence (DNA): TGTGCCAGCAGTTACTTTTCAGTTTGGGGTCAGAATGAGCAGTTCTTC. Amino acid sequence: CASSYFSVWGQNEQFF.

This clonotype showed up many times. This CDR3 is CASSSTGGESGGGFWPQHF. CDR3 DNA: TGTGCCAGCAGCTCCACGGGGGGCGAATCCGGAGGTGGATTCTGGCCCCAGCATTTT. The chain combines TRBV7-8 with TRBJ1-5; tentatively, D is TRBD1 (6 bases). The V end lost 4 bases, the J end lost 9 bases, and 31 bases lay between the germline ends. CDR1 SGHVS and CDR2 FQNEAQ come from the germline V gene. CDR3 size: 19 residues. Full variable domain (remainder filled in from reference TRBV7-8 and TRBJ1-5): GAGVSQSPRYKVAKRGQDVALRCDPISGHVSLFWYQQALGQGPEFLTYFQNEAQLDKSGLPSDRFFAERPEGSVSTLKIQRTQQEDSAVYLCASSSTGGESGGGFWPQHFGDGTRLSIL.

Many counts were recorded for this clonotype. The genes are TRBV12-3 or TRBV12-4 and TRBJ2-7; a weak D match, TRBD1 (5 bases). CDR3 length: 14 residues. V was pared by 5 bases and J by 2 bases, with 13 bases between. The CDR3 nucleotides are TGTGCCAGCAGTGTCGGACACGGTACCTACGAGCAGTACTTC. Its protein product is CASSVGHGTYEQYF.

This clonotype was counted a few times. The chain recombines TRBV20-1 with TRBJ1-5; 10 bases match TRBD1. This CDR3 spans 15 amino acids. The V segment lost 3 bases and the J segment 6 bases; nucleotides outside the gene matches: 8. Per germline, CDR1 DFQATT and CDR2 SNEGSKA (reference sequence). The CDR3 bases are TGCAGTGCTAGTGGGACAGGGGCGGAGAGTCAGCCCCAGCATTTT. This gives the protein CSASGTGAESQPQHF.

The CDR3 region is CASSYGVAGDPGELFF. The DNA of the CDR3 is TGTGCCAGCAGTTACGGGGTAGCGGGGGATCCCGGGGAGCTGTTTTTT. The chain employs TRBV6-5 and TRBJ2-2; 9 bases are a match to TRBD2. With 2 bases clipped from V and 6 bases from J, the junction kept 7 bases outside the gene matches. Germline V gene sequence: CDR1 MNHEY, CDR2 SVGAGI. The CDR3 has 16 residues.

At least ten counts were recorded for this clonotype. V usage is TRBV6-5 and J usage is TRBJ2-4; 9 bases align to TRBD1. After removal of 4 bases from V and 7 bases from J, the junction contained 8 bases not matched to a gene. Germline CDR1 reads MNHEY; CDR2 reads SVGAGI. CDR3 length: 15 amino acids. The CDR3 bases are TGTGCCAGCAGTTCCCAGCCGGGGACAGGGAACATTCAGTACTTC. Amino acid sequence: CASSSQPGTGNIQYF.

The rearrangement links TRBV5-6 to TRBJ2-1, with D perhaps being TRBD1 or TRBD2 (6 bases each). The CDR3 sequence is 15 residues long. V lost 4 bases to trimming and J lost 6 bases, with 17 bases between them. The germline V gene encodes CDR1 SGHDT and CDR2 YYEEEE. In DNA, the CDR3 is TGTGCCAGCAGCCAAGGAGGGGGGCCAGGCAATGAGCAGTTCTTC. This gives the protein CASSQGGGPGNEQFF. The full variable domain, with the rest looked up from reference TRBV5-6 and TRBJ2-1, is DAGVTQSPTHLIKTRGQQVTLRCSPKSGHDTVSWYQQALGQGPQFIFQYYEEEERQRGNFPDRFSGHQFPNYSSELNVNALLLGDSALYLCASSQGGGPGNEQFFGPGTRLTVL.

This clonotype has only a few counts. The rearrangement joins TRBV7-2 to TRBJ1-6, with D possibly matching TRBD1 (5 bases). The V and J ends lost 5 bases and 0 bases respectively, with 14 bases between them. Germline V gene lookup returns CDR1 SGHTA and CDR2 FQGNSA. The CDR3 is 17 amino acids. The DNA for the CDR3 is TGTGCCAGCAGCAAAGGCGTCGGGGGCTCCTATAATTCACCCCTCCACTTT. Encoded protein: CASSKGVGGSYNSPLHF.

This clonotype has at least ten counts. The chain is built from TRBV7-2 and TRBJ1-5, with D hard to call. Germline assignment: CDR1 SGHTA and CDR2 FQGNSA. This CDR3 spans 15 amino acids. V lost 4 bases to trimming and J lost 2 bases, with 12 bases between them. In nucleotides, the CDR3 is TGTGCCAGCAGCTCCCCGGGGTTAGGCAATCAGCCCCAGCATTTT. This gives the protein CASSSPGLGNQPQHF.

This clonotype was detected only a few times. This chain's CDR3 is CASSEAPNRFVGAENTEAFF. The CDR3 coding sequence is TGTGCCAGCAGTGAAGCACCCAACCGATTCGTAGGGGCAGAGAACACTGAAGCTTTCTTT. The chain recombines TRBV2 with TRBJ1-1; TRBD1 is a possible D gene (5 bases). Looked up from germline, CDR1 is SNHLY and CDR2 is FYNNEI. The V end lost 0 bases, the J end lost 1 base, and 24 bases lay between the germline ends. The CDR3 consists of 20 residues.